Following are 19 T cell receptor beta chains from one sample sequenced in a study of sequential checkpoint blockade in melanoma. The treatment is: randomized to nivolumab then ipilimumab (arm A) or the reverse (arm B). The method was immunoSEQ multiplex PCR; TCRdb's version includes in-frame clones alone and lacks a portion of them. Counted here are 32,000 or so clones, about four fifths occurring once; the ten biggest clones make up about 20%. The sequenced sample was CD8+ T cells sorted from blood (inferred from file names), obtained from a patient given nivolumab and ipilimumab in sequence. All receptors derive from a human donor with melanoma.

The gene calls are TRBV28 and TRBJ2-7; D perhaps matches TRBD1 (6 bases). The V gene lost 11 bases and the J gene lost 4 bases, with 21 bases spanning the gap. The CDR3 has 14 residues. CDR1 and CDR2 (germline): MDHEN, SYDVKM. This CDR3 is CAGSGAGEGYEQYF. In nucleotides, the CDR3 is TGTGCCGGTTCAGGGGCAGGGGAAGGGTACGAGCAGTACTTC.

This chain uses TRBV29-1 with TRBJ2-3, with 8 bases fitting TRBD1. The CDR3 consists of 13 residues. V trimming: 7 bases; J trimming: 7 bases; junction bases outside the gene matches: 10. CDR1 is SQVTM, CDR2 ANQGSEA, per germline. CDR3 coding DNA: TGCAGCGGGACCCTGACAGGGGATCATACGCAGTATTTT. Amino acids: CSGTLTGDHTQYF.

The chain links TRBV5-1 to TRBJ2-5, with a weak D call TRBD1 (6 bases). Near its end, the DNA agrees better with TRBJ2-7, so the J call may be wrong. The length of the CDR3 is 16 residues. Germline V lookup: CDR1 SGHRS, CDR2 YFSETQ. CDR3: CASSPLRGGRSYEQYF. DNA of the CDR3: TGCGCCAGCAGCCCCCTAAGAGGGGGTCGATCCTACGAGCAGTACTTC.

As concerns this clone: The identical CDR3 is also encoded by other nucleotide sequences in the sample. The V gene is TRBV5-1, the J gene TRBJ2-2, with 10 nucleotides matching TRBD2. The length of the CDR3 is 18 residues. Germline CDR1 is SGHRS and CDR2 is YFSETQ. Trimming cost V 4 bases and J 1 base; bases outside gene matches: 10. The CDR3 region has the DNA TGCGCCAGCAGCCTCCGGGCTAGCGGGAGAGTGAACACCGGGGAGCTGTTTTTT. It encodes CASSLRASGRVNTGELFF.

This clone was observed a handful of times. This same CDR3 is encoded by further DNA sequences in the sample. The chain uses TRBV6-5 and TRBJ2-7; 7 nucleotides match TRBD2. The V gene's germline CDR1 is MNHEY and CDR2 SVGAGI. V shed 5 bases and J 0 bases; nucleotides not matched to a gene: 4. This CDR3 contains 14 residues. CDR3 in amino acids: CASSGRGSSYEQYF. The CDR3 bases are TGTGCCAGCAGTGGGCGCGGGAGCTCCTACGAGCAGTACTTC.

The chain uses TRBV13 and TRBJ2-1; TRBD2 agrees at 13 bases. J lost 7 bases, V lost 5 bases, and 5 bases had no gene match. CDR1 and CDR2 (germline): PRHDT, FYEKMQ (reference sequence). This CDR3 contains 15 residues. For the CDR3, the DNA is TGTGCCAGCAGCACTACTAGCGGGAGGGGTAATGAGCAGTTCTTC. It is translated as CASSTTSGRGNEQFF.

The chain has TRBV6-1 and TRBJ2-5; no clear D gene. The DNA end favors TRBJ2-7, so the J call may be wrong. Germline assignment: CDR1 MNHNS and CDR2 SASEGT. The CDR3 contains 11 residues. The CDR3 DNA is TGTGCCAGCAGTGTTTTCTACGAGCAGTACTTC. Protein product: CASSVFYEQYF.

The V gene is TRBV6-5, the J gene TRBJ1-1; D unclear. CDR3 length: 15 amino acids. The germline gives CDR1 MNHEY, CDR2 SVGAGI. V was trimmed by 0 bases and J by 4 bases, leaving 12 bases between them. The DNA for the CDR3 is TGTGCCAGCAGTTACTCGCGGGGATGGCGCACTGAAGCTTTCTTT. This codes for CASSYSRGWRTEAFF.

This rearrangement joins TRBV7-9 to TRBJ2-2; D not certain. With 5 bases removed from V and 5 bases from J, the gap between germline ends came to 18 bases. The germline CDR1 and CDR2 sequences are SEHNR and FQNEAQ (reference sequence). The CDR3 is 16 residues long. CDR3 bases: TGTGCCAGCAGCCCGACCCTCTGGGCTCAAACCGGGGAGCTGTTTTTT. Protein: CASSPTLWAQTGELFF.

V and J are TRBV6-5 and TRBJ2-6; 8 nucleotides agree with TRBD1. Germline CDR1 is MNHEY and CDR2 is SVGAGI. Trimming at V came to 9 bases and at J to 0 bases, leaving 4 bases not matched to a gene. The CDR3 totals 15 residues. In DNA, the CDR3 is TGTGCCAGGGGACAGGAAAGCTCTGGGGCCAACGTCCTGACTTTC. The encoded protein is CARGQESSGANVLTF.

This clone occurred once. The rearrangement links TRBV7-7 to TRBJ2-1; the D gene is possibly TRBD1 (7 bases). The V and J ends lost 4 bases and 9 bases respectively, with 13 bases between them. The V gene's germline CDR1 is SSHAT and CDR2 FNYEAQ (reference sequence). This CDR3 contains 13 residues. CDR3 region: CASSYLQGGEQFF. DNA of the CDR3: TGTGCCAGCAGCTACCTCCAGGGGGGTGAGCAGTTCTTC. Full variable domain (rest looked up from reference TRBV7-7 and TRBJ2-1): GAGVSQSPRYKVTKRGQDVTLRCDPISSHATLYWYQQALGQGPEFLTYFNYEAQPDKSGLPSDRFSAERPEGSISTLTIQRTEQRDSAMYRCASSYLQGGEQFFGPGTRLTVL.

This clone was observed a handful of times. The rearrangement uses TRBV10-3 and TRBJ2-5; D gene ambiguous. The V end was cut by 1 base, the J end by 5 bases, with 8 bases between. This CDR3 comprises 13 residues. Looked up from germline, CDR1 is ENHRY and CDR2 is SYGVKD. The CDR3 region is CAISEFRSETQYF. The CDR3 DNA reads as TGTGCCATCAGTGAGTTCAGGTCGGAGACCCAGTACTTC.

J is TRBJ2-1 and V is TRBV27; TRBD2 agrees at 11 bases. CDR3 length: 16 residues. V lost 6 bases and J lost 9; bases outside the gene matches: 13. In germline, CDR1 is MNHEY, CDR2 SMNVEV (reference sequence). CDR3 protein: CASSPTPGLAAPEQFF. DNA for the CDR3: TGTGCCAGCAGCCCAACTCCGGGACTAGCGGCTCCTGAGCAGTTCTTC.

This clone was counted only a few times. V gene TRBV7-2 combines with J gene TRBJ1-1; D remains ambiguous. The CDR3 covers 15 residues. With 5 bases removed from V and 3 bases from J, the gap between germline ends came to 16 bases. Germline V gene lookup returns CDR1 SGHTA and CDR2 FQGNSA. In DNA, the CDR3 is TGTGCCAGCAGCCTGATCTTAATCGGGGACACTGAAGCTTTCTTT. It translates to CASSLILIGDTEAFF.

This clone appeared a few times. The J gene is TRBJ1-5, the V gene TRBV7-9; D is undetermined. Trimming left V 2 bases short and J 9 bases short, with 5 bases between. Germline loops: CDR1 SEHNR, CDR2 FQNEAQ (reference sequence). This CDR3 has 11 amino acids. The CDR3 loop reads CASSLYGPQHF. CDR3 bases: TGTGCCAGCAGCTTATACGGGCCCCAGCATTTT. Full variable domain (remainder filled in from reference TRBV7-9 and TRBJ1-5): DTGVSQNPRHKITKRGQNVTFRCDPISEHNRLYWYRQTLGQGPEFLTYFQNEAQLEKSRLLSDRFSAERPKGSFSTLEIQRTEQGDSAMYLCASSLYGPQHFGDGTRLSIL.

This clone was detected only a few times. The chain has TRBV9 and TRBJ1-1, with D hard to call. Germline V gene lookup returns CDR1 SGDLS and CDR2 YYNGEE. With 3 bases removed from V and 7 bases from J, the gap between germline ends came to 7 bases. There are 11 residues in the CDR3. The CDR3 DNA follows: TGTGCCAGCAGCGGAGGGTTTGAAGCTTTCTTT. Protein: CASSGGFEAFF.

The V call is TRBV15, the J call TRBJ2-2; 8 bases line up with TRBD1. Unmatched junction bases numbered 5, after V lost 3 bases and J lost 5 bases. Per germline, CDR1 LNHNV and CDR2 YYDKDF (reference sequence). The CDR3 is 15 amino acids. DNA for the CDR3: TGTGCCACCAGCAGCCAGGGGGCAGAAACCGGGGAGCTGTTTTTT. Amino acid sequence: CATSSQGAETGELFF.

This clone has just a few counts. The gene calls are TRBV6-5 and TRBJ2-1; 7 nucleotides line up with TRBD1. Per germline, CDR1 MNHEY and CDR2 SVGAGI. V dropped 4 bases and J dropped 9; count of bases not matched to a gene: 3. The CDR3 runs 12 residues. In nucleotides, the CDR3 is TGTGCCAGCAGTTCCACAGGGGTTGAGCAGTTCTTC. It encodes CASSSTGVEQFF.

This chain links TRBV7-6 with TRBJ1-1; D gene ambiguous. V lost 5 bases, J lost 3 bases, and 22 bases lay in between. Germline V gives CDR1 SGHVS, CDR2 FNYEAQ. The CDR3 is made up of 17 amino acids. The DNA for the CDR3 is TGTGCCAGCAGCCCAGCAGGAGTCGGCACGGAGGACACTGAAGCTTTCTTT. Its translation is CASSPAGVGTEDTEAFF.